Below, 23 T cell receptor beta chains from the same sample are listed, as sequenced in a study of T cell responses to AZD1222 COVID-19 vaccine. Libraries were prepared by immunoSEQ multiplex PCR; TCRdb keeps only in-frame clonotypes and omits some of them. In the table there are about 80,000 clones, 70% to 90% of which are singletons. The starting material was peripheral blood, obtained 28 days after the second AZD1222 dose. Source of these receptors: an adult who received the AZD1222 COVID-19 vaccine.

This clone was seen a few times. The chain has TRBV5-1 and TRBJ1-4; a weak D match, TRBD1 (6 bases). Looked up from germline, CDR1 is SGHRS and CDR2 is YFSETQ. The CDR3 is 14 amino acids. Deletions cut 3 bases from V and 8 bases from J, with 14 bases between. This CDR3 reads CASSSDRPGEKLFF. In DNA, the CDR3 is TGCGCCAGCAGCTCGGACAGACCGGGGGAAAAACTGTTTTTT. Together with reference TRBV5-1 and TRBJ1-4, the CDR3 gives the full variable domain: KAGVTQTPRYLIKTRGQQVTLSCSPISGHRSVSWYQQTPGQGLQFLFEYFSETQRNKGNFPGRFSGRQFSNSRSEMNVSTLELGDSALYLCASSSDRPGEKLFFGSGTQLSVL.

The J gene is TRBJ2-5, the V gene TRBV29-1, with D possibly TRBD2 on 5 matching bases. From germline, CDR1 is SQVTM and CDR2 ANQGSEA. V was cut by 7 bases and J by 10 bases, with 13 bases left in between. There are 10 residues in the CDR3. The CDR3 region has the DNA TGCAGCGCGGAGAGGGCGGGCCAGTACTTC. Translated: CSAERAGQYF.

V and J are TRBV7-9 and TRBJ1-1, with a tentative D call TRBD1 (5 bases). This CDR3 contains 13 residues. Looked up from germline, CDR1 is SEHNR and CDR2 is FQNEAQ (reference sequence). V was clipped by 8 bases and J by 6 bases, with 16 bases between them. This chain's CDR3 is CASQAGLDAEAFF. CDR3 DNA sequence: TGTGCCAGCCAAGCGGGGCTGGATGCTGAAGCTTTCTTT.

The V and J genes are TRBV3-1 (or the pseudogene TRBV3-2) and TRBJ2-3; D uncertain. Germline V gives CDR1 LGHDT, CDR2 YNNKEL (reference sequence). V was clipped by 5 bases and J by 4 bases, with 4 bases between them. The CDR3 loop spans 11 amino acids. DNA of the CDR3: TGTGCCAGCAGCGAAGCAGATACGCAGTATTTT. Translating it yields CASSEADTQYF.

V usage is TRBV3-1 (or the pseudogene TRBV3-2) and J usage is TRBJ2-5, with TRBD2 matching over 7 bases. Germline V gives CDR1 LGHDT, CDR2 YNNKEL (reference sequence). The CDR3 is 14 residues long. After removal of 4 bases from V and 2 bases from J, the junction contained 4 bases not matched to a gene. DNA for the CDR3: TGTGCCAGCAGCCGGCTAGCGGCTCAAGAGACCCAGTACTTC. It codes for CASSRLAAQETQYF.

The CDR3 DNA reads TGTGCCAGCTCGAGGACAGGGGTCACCGGGGAGCTGTTTTTT. Translating gives CASSRTGVTGELFF. The V call is TRBV18, the J call TRBJ2-2; 9 positions agree with TRBD1. CDR3 length: 14 residues. CDR1 is KGHSH, CDR2 LQKENI, per germline. V trimming: 6 bases; J trimming: 4 bases; junction bases outside the gene matches: 3. Full variable domain (outside the CDR3, taken from reference TRBV18 and TRBJ2-2): NAGVMQNPRHLVRRRGQEARLRCSPMKGHSHVYWYRQLPEEGLKFMVYLQKENIIDESGMPKERFSAEFPKEGPSILRIQQVVRGDSAAYFCASSRTGVTGELFFGEGSRLTVL.

The chain has TRBV28 and TRBJ1-3; tentative D call: TRBD1 (5 bases). Germline CDR1 MDHEN, CDR2 SYDVKM. This CDR3 has 15 residues. Deletions cut 6 bases from V and 2 bases from J, with 14 bases between. CDR3 protein: CASSSNPGTGNTIYF. CDR3 nucleotides: TGTGCCAGCAGCTCTAATCCAGGGACTGGAAACACCATATATTTT. Combining the CDR3 with reference TRBV28 and TRBJ1-3 gives the whole variable domain DVKVTQSSRYLVKRTGEKVFLECVQDMDHENMFWYRQDPGLGLRLIYFSYDVKMKEKGDIPEGYSVSREKKERFSLILESASTNQTSMYLCASSSNPGTGNTIYFGEGSWLTVV.

The chain carries TRBV5-4 and TRBJ1-3; no clear D gene. The CDR3 has 15 residues. Looked up from germline, CDR1 is SGHNT and CDR2 is YYREEE (reference sequence). V lost 5 bases to trimming and J lost 0 bases, with 12 bases between them. CDR3 loop: CASSKGRSSGNTIYF. The CDR3 DNA sequence: TGTGCCAGCAGTAAGGGCCGTTCCTCTGGAAACACCATATATTTT.

This clone was counted only a few times. V usage is TRBV5-6 and J usage is TRBJ2-2; 8 bases line up with TRBD1. CDR1 and CDR2 (germline): SGHDT, YYEEEE. This CDR3 has 15 residues. Losses at the gene ends were 0 bases for V and 6 bases for J; bases not matched to a gene: 4. CDR3 nucleotide sequence: TGTGCCAGCAGCTTGGAGACAGGGGTGCCCGGGGAGCTGTTTTTT. Its translation is CASSLETGVPGELFF. Together with reference TRBV5-6 and TRBJ2-2, the CDR3 gives the full variable domain: DAGVTQSPTHLIKTRGQQVTLRCSPKSGHDTVSWYQQALGQGPQFIFQYYEEEERQRGNFPDRFSGHQFPNYSSELNVNALLLGDSALYLCASSLETGVPGELFFGEGSRLTVL.

V and J are TRBV23-1 and TRBJ2-7, with a possible D match to TRBD1 (6 bases). TRBV23-1 is assigned to the ORF class and has an uncertain function. The V end was cut by 0 bases, the J end by 3 bases, with 15 bases between. CDR3 length: 16 amino acids. Written as DNA, the CDR3 is TGCGCCAGCAGTCAATCTGCAGGGGCCCTCAGCTACGAGCAGTACTTC. Its protein is CASSQSAGALSYEQYF.

The rearrangement joins TRBV29-1 to TRBJ1-1; no firm D call. This CDR3 is built from 13 residues. CDR1 SQVTM and CDR2 ANQGSEA come from the germline V gene. V shed 7 bases and J shed 3 bases, with 15 bases lying between them. The CDR3 spells CSGSWQEDTEAFF. In DNA form, the CDR3 reads TGCAGCGGTAGTTGGCAGGAGGACACTGAAGCTTTCTTT.

CDR3 loop: CASSPRITGELFF. In DNA form, the CDR3 reads TGTGCCAGCAGTCCTCGAATAACCGGGGAGCTGTTTTTT. This chain connects TRBV27 to TRBJ2-2; no reliable D call. Trimming removed 5 bases from V and 5 bases from J, with 9 bases in between. Germline CDR1 and CDR2: MNHEY and SMNVEV (reference sequence). This CDR3 has 13 amino acids.

This clone came up once. The rearrangement links TRBV6-2 or TRBV6-3 to TRBJ2-7; D not certain. Germline CDR1 and CDR2: MNHEY and SVGEGT. CDR3 length: 13 residues. Deletions cut 2 bases from V and 1 base from J, with 6 bases between. This chain's CDR3 is CASSYDFSYEQYF. In DNA form, the CDR3 reads TGTGCCAGCAGTTACGATTTTTCCTACGAGCAGTACTTC.

V is TRBV19 and J is TRBJ1-5, with TRBD1 as a possible D gene (5 bases). The germline gives CDR1 LNHDA, CDR2 SQIVND (reference sequence). The V and J ends lost 6 bases and 3 bases respectively, with 15 bases between them. CDR3 length: 15 amino acids. The CDR3 nucleotides read TGTGCCAGTAGCGCCGGGACGGCCTTCAATCAGCCCCAGCATTTT. It encodes CASSAGTAFNQPQHF.

The chain links TRBV11-2 to TRBJ2-3, with D possibly matching TRBD1 (6 bases). This CDR3 region has 15 residues. With 5 bases removed from V and 5 bases from J, the gap between germline ends came to 17 bases. Germline V CDR1 and CDR2: SGHAT, FQNNGV. Here the CDR3 reads CASSRMAGALDTQYF. The CDR3 coding sequence is TGTGCCAGCAGCCGTATGGCAGGGGCGTTAGATACGCAGTATTTT.

This clone is a singleton in its sample. The CDR3 sequence is CASSLEGLNTEAFF. The CDR3 DNA reads TGTGCCAGCAGCTTAGAGGGACTGAACACTGAAGCTTTCTTT. The V gene is TRBV7-3, the J gene TRBJ1-1; D is possibly TRBD1 (5 bases). Germline lookup yields CDR1 SGHTA and CDR2 FQGTGA. The length of the CDR3 is 14 residues. Trimming removed 2 bases at V and 0 bases at J, with 7 bases between.

The J gene is TRBJ1-4, the V gene TRBV7-8; 9 nucleotides match TRBD1. The germline CDR1 and CDR2 sequences are SGHVS and FQNEAQ. The CDR3 spans 15 residues. V lost 5 bases, J lost 8 bases, and 9 bases stayed unmatched. CDR3 sequence reads: CASSIVGTGKEKLFF. CDR3 bases: TGTGCCAGCAGCATAGTCGGGACAGGGAAAGAAAAACTGTTTTTT.

This sequence joins TRBV18 and TRBJ2-3, with 13 bases identical to TRBD2. This CDR3 has 17 residues. Germline lookup yields CDR1 KGHSH and CDR2 LQKENI. V shed 4 bases and J 0 bases; nucleotides not matched to a gene: 4. The CDR3 reads CASSRGTSGISTDTQYF. CDR3 nucleotide sequence: TGTGCCAGCTCACGTGGGACTAGCGGGATTAGCACAGATACGCAGTATTTT. The whole variable domain, filled in from reference TRBV18 and TRBJ2-3, reads NAGVMQNPRHLVRRRGQEARLRCSPMKGHSHVYWYRQLPEEGLKFMVYLQKENIIDESGMPKERFSAEFPKEGPSILRIQQVVRGDSAAYFCASSRGTSGISTDTQYFGPGTRLTVL.

This clone was seen just once. The chain employs TRBV19 and TRBJ1-5; weak D call: TRBD1 (6 bases). The V gene lost 10 bases and the J gene lost 2 bases, with 18 bases spanning the gap. The germline gives CDR1 LNHDA, CDR2 SQIVND (reference sequence). CDR3 length equals 15 residues. The chain's CDR3 is CATDNRVGGNQPQHF. The CDR3 bases are TGTGCCACCGATAACAGGGTGGGGGGCAATCAGCCCCAGCATTTT. Based on the CDR3 plus reference TRBV19 and TRBJ1-5, the full variable domain is DGGITQSPKYLFRKEGQNVTLSCEQNLNHDAMYWYRQDPGQGLRLIYYSQIVNDFQKGDIAEGYSVSREKKESFPLTVTSAQKNPTAFYLCATDNRVGGNQPQHFGDGTRLSIL.

This clone was recorded once. Other nucleotide sequences in the sample specify the same CDR3. V is TRBV18 and J is TRBJ2-7; 8 bases map to TRBD1. Unmatched junction bases numbered 4, after V lost 3 bases and J lost 6 bases. The CDR3 sequence is 13 residues long. Germline V gene data show CDR1 as KGHSH and CDR2 as LQKENI. The CDR3 protein is CASSPRDRGEQYF. For the CDR3, the DNA is TGTGCCAGCTCACCCCGCGACAGGGGCGAGCAGTACTTC.

J is TRBJ1-6 and V is TRBV5-6, with D unresolved. With 0 bases removed from V and 4 bases from J, the gap between germline ends came to 5 bases. Germline V gene lookup returns CDR1 SGHDT and CDR2 YYEEEE. The CDR3 spans 14 residues. CDR3 amino acids: CASSLVLYNSPLHF. As DNA, the CDR3 is TGTGCCAGCAGCTTGGTTCTGTATAATTCACCCCTCCACTTT.

The rearrangement uses TRBV6-6 and TRBJ1-6; 8 nucleotides agree with TRBD1. The germline CDR1 and CDR2 sequences are MNHNY and SVGAGI (reference sequence). The V gene end was trimmed by 0 bases and the J gene end by 9 bases; junction bases not matched to a gene: 4. CDR3 length: 15 amino acids. The chain's CDR3 is CASSYSKDRVSPLHF. CDR3 DNA sequence: TGTGCCAGCAGTTACTCGAAGGACAGGGTTTCACCCCTCCACTTT.

This chain connects TRBV29-1 to TRBJ2-3; no clear D. The ends were cut back, 5 bases at V and 0 bases at J, with 9 bases in the middle. Germline values: CDR1 SQVTM, CDR2 ANQGSEA. The CDR3 contains 13 residues. As DNA, the CDR3 is TGCAGCGTTAATCCGTCCAGCACAGATACGCAGTATTTT. Amino acid sequence: CSVNPSSTDTQYF.